This is a list of T cell receptor beta chains from one sample in a study of control samples from healthy donors and cancer patients. Method: immunoSEQ multiplex PCR; TCRdb's copy keeps in-frame clones and lacks some. The table records 35,000 to 45,000 clones, 83% of them present only once. Sequencing was carried out using blood. These receptor sequences come from a man aged 60-69 years in good health. Both conserved end residues are part of each CDR3. Each record gives: J gene, V gene, clone size, D gene, CDR3 protein, CDR3 DNA. D genes are given only for firm matches. A clone size is listed for some rows: how often the clone was seen (once, few, many), or a class if it is expanded.

J: TRBJ2-7; V: TRBV3-1/TRBV3-2; size: .; D: TRBD2; CDR3: CASSHLWQTSGEMLYF; DNA: TGTGCCAGCAGCCACTTATGGCAGACTAGCGGGGAGATGCTGTACTTC
J: TRBJ1-5; V: TRBV6-5; size: few; D: .; CDR3: CASNSNRNFNQPQHF; DNA: TGTGCCAGCAATAGTAACAGAAACTTTAATCAGCCCCAGCATTTT
J: TRBJ2-1; V: TRBV2; size: .; D: .; CDR3: CASSENSANEQFF; DNA: TGTGCCAGCAGTGAAAACAGCGCCAATGAGCAGTTCTTC
J: TRBJ2-6; V: TRBV18; size: .; D: .; CDR3: CASSPTWDVRASGANVLTF; DNA: TGTGCCAGCTCACCTACTTGGGACGTTCGGGCCTCTGGGGCCAACGTCCTGACTTTC
J: TRBJ2-3; V: TRBV2; size: .; D: TRBD1; CDR3: CASRTTGLRTDTQYF; DNA: TGTGCCAGCAGGACGACAGGGCTTCGCACAGATACGCAGTATTTT
J: TRBJ1-4; V: TRBV18; size: .; D: .; CDR3: CASSQADNEKLFF; DNA: TGTGCCAGCTCACAGGCAGATAATGAAAAACTGTTTTTT
J: TRBJ1-1; V: TRBV9; size: .; D: TRBD1; CDR3: CASSVVPEPLGTGLEAFF; DNA: TGTGCCAGCAGCGTAGTACCAGAACCCCTCGGGACAGGTCTTGAAGCTTTCTTT
J: TRBJ2-5; V: TRBV3-1/TRBV3-2; size: .; D: TRBD2; CDR3: CASSRGTSGRGETQYF; DNA: TGTGCCAGCAGTCGAGGGACTAGCGGGAGGGGGGAGACCCAGTACTTC
J: TRBJ1-3; V: TRBV7-8; size: .; D: TRBD1; CDR3: CASSPSQGGANTIYF; DNA: TGTGCCAGCAGTCCTTCCCAGGGGGGAGCGAACACCATATATTTT
J: TRBJ2-2; V: TRBV6-5; size: .; D: .; CDR3: CASSYSGSNTGELFF; DNA: TGTGCCAGCAGTTACTCGGGGAGTAACACCGGGGAGCTGTTTTTT
J: TRBJ1-1; V: TRBV6-2/TRBV6-3; size: .; D: TRBD1; CDR3: CASSYYRGSEAFF; DNA: TGTGCCAGCAGTTATTACAGGGGGAGTGAAGCTTTCTTT
J: TRBJ1-1; V: TRBV29-1; size: .; D: .; CDR3: CSVIPEARANTEAFF; DNA: TGCAGCGTGATACCAGAGGCCAGGGCGAACACTGAAGCTTTCTTT
J: TRBJ2-1; V: TRBV10-3; size: .; D: TRBD2; CDR3: CAISGTGTIAEQFF; DNA: TGTGCCATCAGTGGAACCGGGACTATAGCTGAGCAGTTCTTC
J: TRBJ2-5; V: TRBV5-4; size: .; D: .; CDR3: CASRAMDRHKETQYF; DNA: TGTGCCAGCAGAGCCATGGACAGACATAAAGAGACCCAGTACTTC